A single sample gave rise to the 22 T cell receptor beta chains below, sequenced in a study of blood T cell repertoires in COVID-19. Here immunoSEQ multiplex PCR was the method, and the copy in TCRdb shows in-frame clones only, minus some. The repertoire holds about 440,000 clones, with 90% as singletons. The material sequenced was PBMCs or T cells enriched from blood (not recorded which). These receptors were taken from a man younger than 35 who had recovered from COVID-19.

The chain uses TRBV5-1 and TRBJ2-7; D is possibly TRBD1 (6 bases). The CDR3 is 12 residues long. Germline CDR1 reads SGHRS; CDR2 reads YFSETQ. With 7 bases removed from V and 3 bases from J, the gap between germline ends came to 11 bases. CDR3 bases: TGCGCCAGCGGACAACAGGGCTACGAGCAGTACTTC. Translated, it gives CASGQQGYEQYF.

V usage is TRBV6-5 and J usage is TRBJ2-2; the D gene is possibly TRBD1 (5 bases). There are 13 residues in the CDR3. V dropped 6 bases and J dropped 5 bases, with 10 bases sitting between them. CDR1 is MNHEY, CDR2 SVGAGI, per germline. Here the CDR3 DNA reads TGTGCCAGCAGAAGGGGCTTTACCGGGGAGCTGTTTTTT. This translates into CASRRGFTGELFF.

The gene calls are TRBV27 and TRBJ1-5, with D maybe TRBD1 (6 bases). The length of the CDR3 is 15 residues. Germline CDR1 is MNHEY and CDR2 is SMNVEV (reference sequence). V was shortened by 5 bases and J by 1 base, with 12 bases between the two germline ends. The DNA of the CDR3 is TGTGCCAGCAGTGAAACAGGGTGGAGCAATCAGCCCCAGCATTTT. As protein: CASSETGWSNQPQHF.

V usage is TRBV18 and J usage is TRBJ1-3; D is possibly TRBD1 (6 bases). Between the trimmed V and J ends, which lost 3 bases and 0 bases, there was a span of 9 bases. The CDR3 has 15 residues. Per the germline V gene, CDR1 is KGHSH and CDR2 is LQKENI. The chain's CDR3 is CASSPGQSSGNTIYF. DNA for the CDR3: TGTGCCAGCTCACCCGGACAGAGCTCTGGAAACACCATATATTTT.

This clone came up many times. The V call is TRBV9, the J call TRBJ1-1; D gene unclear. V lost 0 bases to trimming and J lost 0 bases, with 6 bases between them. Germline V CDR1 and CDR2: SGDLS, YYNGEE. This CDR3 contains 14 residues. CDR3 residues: CASSVGQVNTEAFF. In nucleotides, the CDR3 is TGTGCCAGCAGCGTAGGTCAGGTGAACACTGAAGCTTTCTTT.

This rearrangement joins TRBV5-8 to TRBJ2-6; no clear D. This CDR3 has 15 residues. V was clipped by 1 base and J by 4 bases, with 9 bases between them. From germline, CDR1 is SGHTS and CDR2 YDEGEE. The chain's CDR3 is CASSLYGRGANVLTF. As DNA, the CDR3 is TGTGCCAGCAGCTTGTATGGGCGAGGGGCCAACGTCCTGACTTTC. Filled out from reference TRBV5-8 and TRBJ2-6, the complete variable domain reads EAGVTQSPTHLIKTRGQQATLRCSPISGHTSVYWYQQALGLGLQFLLWYDEGEERNRGNFPPRFSGRQFPNYSSELNVNALELEDSALYLCASSLYGRGANVLTFGAGSRLTVL.

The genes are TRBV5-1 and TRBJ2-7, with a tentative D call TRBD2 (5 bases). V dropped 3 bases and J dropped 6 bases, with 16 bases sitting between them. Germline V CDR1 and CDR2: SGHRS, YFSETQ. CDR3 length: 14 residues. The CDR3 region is CASSSSPPTSEQYF. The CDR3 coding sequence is TGCGCCAGCAGCTCCTCCCCCCCTACTAGCGAGCAGTACTTC.

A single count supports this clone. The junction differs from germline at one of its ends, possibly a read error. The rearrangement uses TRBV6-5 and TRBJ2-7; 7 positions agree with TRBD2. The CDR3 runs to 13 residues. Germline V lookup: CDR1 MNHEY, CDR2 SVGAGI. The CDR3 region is CASTYLTGGEQYF. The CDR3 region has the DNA TGTGCCAGCACTTACTTGACGGGGGGCGAGCAGTACTTC.

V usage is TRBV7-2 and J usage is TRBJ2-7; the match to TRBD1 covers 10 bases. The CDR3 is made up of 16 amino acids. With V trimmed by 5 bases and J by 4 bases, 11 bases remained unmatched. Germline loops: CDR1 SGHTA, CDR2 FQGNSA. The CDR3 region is CASSPPRGDRGYEQYF. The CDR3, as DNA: TGTGCCAGCAGCCCACCTAGGGGGGACAGGGGATACGAGCAGTACTTC.

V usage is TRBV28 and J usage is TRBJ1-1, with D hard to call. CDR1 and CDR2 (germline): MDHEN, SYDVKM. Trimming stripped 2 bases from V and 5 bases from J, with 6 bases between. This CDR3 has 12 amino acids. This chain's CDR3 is CASSLTGTEAFF. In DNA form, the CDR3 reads TGTGCCAGCAGTTTAACGGGGACTGAAGCTTTCTTT.

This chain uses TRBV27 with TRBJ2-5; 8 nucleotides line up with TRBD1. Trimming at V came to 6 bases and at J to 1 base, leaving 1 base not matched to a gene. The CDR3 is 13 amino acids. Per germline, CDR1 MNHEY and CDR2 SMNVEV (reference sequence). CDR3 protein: CASRTGVQETQYF. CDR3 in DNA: TGTGCCAGCAGGACAGGGGTCCAAGAGACCCAGTACTTC.

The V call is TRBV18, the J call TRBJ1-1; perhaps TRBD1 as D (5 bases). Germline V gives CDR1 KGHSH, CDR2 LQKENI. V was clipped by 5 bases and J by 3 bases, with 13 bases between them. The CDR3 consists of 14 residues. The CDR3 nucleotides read TGTGCCAGCTCAGCCGGGGGGGAGGACACTGAAGCTTTCTTT. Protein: CASSAGGEDTEAFF. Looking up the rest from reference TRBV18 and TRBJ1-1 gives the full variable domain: NAGVMQNPRHLVRRRGQEARLRCSPMKGHSHVYWYRQLPEEGLKFMVYLQKENIIDESGMPKERFSAEFPKEGPSILRIQQVVRGDSAAYFCASSAGGEDTEAFFGQGTRLTVV.

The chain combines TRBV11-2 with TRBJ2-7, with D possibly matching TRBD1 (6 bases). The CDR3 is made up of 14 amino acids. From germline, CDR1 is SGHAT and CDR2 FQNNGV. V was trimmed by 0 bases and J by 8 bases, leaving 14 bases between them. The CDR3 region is CASSLEAGAVQQYF. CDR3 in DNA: TGTGCCAGCAGCTTAGAGGCAGGGGCCGTCCAGCAGTACTTC.

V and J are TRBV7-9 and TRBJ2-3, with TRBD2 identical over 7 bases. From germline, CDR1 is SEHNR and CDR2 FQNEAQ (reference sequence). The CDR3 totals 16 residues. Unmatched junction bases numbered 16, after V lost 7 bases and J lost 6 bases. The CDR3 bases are TGTGCCAGCACCCGTCTACCCGGCGGGGGTCCTGATACGCAGTATTTT. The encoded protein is CASTRLPGGGPDTQYF.

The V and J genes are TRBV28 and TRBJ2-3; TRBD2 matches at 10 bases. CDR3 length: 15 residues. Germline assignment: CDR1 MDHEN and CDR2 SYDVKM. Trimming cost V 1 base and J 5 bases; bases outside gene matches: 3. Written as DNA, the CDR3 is TGTGCCAGCAGTTTATTTAGGACTAGCGGAGATACGCAGTATTTT. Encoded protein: CASSLFRTSGDTQYF.

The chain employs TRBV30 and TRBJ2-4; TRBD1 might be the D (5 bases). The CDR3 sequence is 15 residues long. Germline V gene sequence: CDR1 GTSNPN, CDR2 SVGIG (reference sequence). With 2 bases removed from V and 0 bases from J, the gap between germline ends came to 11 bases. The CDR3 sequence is CAWSQNRLAKNIQYF. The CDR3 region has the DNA TGTGCCTGGAGTCAAAACAGGCTAGCCAAAAACATTCAGTACTTC.

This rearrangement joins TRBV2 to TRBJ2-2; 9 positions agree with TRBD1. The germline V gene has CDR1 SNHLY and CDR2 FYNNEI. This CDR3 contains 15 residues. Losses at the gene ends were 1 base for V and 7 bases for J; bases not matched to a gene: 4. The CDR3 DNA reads TGTGCCAGCAGTGAAGACAGGGGGCAAGGCGGGGAGCTGTTTTTT. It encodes CASSEDRGQGGELFF.

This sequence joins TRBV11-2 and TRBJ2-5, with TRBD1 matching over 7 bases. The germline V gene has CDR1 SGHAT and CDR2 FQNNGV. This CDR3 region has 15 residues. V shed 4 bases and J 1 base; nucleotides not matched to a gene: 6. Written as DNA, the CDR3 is TGTGCCAGCAGCTCAGAAACAGGGGTCCAAGAGACCCAGTACTTC. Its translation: CASSSETGVQETQYF.

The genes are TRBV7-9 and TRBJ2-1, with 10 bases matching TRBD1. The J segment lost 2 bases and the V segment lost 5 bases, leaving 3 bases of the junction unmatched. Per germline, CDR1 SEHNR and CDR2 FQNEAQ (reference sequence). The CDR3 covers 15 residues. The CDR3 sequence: CASSRGQGTYNEQFF. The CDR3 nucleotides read TGTGCCAGCAGCAGGGGACAGGGGACCTACAATGAGCAGTTCTTC.

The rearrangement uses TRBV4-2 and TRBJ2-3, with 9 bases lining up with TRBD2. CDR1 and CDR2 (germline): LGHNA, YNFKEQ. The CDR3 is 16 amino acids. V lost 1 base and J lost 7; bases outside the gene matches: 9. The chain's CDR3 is CASSQGGAAGGNTQYF. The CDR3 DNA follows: TGTGCCAGCAGCCAAGGAGGGGCAGCGGGGGGAAATACGCAGTATTTT.

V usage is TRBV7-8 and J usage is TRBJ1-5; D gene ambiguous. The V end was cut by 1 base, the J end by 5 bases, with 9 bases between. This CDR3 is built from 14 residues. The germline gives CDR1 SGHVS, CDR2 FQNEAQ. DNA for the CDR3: TGTGCCAGCAGCTTAGAACAGAGATATCAGCCCCAGCATTTT. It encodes CASSLEQRYQPQHF.

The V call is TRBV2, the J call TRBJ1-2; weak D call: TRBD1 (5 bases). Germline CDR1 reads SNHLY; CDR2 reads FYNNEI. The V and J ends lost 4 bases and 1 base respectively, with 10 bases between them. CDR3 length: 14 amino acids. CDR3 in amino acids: CASSVDSDNYGYTF. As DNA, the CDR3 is TGTGCCAGCAGTGTCGACAGCGATAACTATGGCTACACCTTC.